This is a list of T cell receptor beta chains from one sample in a study of cytomegalovirus exposure and HLA in healthy donors. The protocol was immunoSEQ multiplex PCR, while the TCRdb copy is restricted to in-frame clones and leaves out a portion. The sample records 280,000 or so clones, 85% to 90% being singletons. The specimen sequenced was PBMCs. Source of these receptors: a woman aged 18-29 years in good health and CMV-seronegative. CDR3s include the opening cysteine and the closing phenylalanine or tryptophan. The D gene is left open where the match is weak. Not every row has a clone size; where given, it reads once, few, many or a size class.

clone_size	j_call	d_call	v_call	cdr3_nt	cdr3_aa
.	TRBJ2-7	.	TRBV5-5	TGTGCCAGCAGCTTGGCCGTAGAGCAGTACTTC	CASSLAVEQYF
.	TRBJ2-1	.	TRBV19	TGTGCCAGTAGTACGTATAATTCAAGGGGTTATAATGAGCAGTTCTTC	CASSTYNSRGYNEQFF
few	TRBJ1-2	.	TRBV4-1	TGCGCCAGCAATACGGGTAACTATGGCTACACCTTC	CASNTGNYGYTF
.	TRBJ2-2	.	TRBV7-3	TGTGCCAGCAGCTTCATTCCAAACACCGGGGAGCTGTTTTTT	CASSFIPNTGELFF
.	TRBJ2-6	.	TRBV15	TGTGCCACCAGCAGAGGGGCCTCTGGGGCCAACGTCCTGACTTTC	CATSRGASGANVLTF
.	TRBJ1-5	.	TRBV6-5	TGTGCCAGCAGTTACACCGGGAGTAATCAGCCCCAGCATTTT	CASSYTGSNQPQHF
.	TRBJ2-7	.	TRBV4-3	TGCGCCAGCAGCCAAGATCCTTCGGTGAGCTCCTACGAGCAGTACTTC	CASSQDPSVSSYEQYF
.	TRBJ2-2	TRBD2	TRBV25-1	TGTGCCAGCAGCGTGGACGGGACTAGATACACCGGGGAGCTGTTTTTT	CASSVDGTRYTGELFF
.	TRBJ2-1	TRBD2	TRBV11-2	TGTGCCAGCAGCTTAGGGGGGACTAGCCGGAGGCGGTTGAATGAGCAGTTCTTC	CASSLGGTSRRRLNEQFF
.	TRBJ2-5	.	TRBV5-1	TGCGCCAGCAGCTATACGGGAGAGGCAGCTGGGGCCCAGTACTTC	CASSYTGEAAGAQYF
.	TRBJ2-1	TRBD1	TRBV27	TGTGCCAGCAGCGACAGGGGGGTCTACAATGAGCAGTTCTTC	CASSDRGVYNEQFF
.	TRBJ1-5	.	TRBV27	TGTGCCAGCAAACCCTACACGGGGGATTCCCAGCCCCAGCATTTT	CASKPYTGDSQPQHF
.	TRBJ1-1	.	TRBV7-2	TGTGCCAGCAGCCCCACCACCGCGTCGGGCACTGAAGCTTTCTTT	CASSPTTASGTEAFF
.	TRBJ2-3	TRBD1	TRBV5-1	TGCGCCAGCAGCTTGGCCGTGACAGGGGGCACAGATACGCAGTATTTT	CASSLAVTGGTDTQYF